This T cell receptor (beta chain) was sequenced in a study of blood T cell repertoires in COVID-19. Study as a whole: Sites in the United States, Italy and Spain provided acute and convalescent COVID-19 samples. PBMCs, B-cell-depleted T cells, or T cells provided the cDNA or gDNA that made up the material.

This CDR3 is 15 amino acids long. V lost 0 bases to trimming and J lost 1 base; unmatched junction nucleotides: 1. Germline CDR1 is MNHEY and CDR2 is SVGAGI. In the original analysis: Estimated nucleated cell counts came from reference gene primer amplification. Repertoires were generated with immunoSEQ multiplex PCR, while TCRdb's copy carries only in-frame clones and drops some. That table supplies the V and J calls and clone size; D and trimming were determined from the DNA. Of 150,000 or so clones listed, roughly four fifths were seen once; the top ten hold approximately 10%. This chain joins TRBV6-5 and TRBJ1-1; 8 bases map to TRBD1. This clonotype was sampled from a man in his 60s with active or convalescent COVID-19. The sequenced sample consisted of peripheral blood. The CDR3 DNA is TGTGCCAGCAGTTACTCGGACAGGGAGAACACTGAAGCTTTCTTT. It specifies CASSYSDRENTEAFF.